The 20 T cell receptor beta chains reported below all come from one sample, sequenced in a study of blood T cell repertoires in COVID-19. Only in-frame clones appear in the TCRdb table, and some are missing; sequencing was by immunoSEQ multiplex PCR. The sample includes some 200,000 clones, approximately 81% of them seen just once. Sequenced input: peripheral blood. The source of these receptors is a man aged 50-60 years who had recovered from COVID-19.

This chain's CDR3 is CATSREAKVQHF. CDR3 sequence (DNA): TGTGCCACCAGCAGAGAAGCGAAGGTTCAGCATTTT. The V call is TRBV15, the J call TRBJ1-5; D unclear. The CDR3 contains 12 residues. V was shortened by 0 bases and J by 13 bases, with 10 bases between the two germline ends. The germline gives CDR1 LNHNV, CDR2 YYDKDF (reference sequence).

The V gene is TRBV21-1, the J gene TRBJ1-1; the D call TRBD1 from the table was never checked on the DNA. TRBV21-1 corresponds to a pseudogene. The CDR3 covers 16 residues. The CDR3 DNA follows: TGTGCCAGCAGCAATGCATGGGCAGGGGAGAGCACTGAAGCTTTCTTT. Translating it yields CASSNAWAGESTEAFF.

This clone appeared a single time. J is TRBJ2-3 and V is TRBV5-1, with 10 positions matching TRBD2. Germline CDR1 is SGHRS and CDR2 is YFSETQ. Trimming cost V 4 bases and J 0 bases; bases outside gene matches: 8. CDR3 length equals 17 residues. In DNA form, the CDR3 reads TGCGCCAGCAGCCGGATGACTAGCGGGTCTAGCACAGATACGCAGTATTTT. Translated: CASSRMTSGSSTDTQYF.

The CDR3 loop reads CASMILAGESNEQYF. The DNA of the CDR3 is TGTGCCAGCATGATACTAGCGGGAGAGTCGAACGAGCAGTACTTC. The V and J genes are TRBV27 and TRBJ2-7, with 11 bases fitting TRBD2. The length of the CDR3 is 15 residues. Germline loops: CDR1 MNHEY, CDR2 SMNVEV (reference sequence). The trim removed 7 bases at V and 5 bases at J, leaving 10 bases unmatched.

The gene calls are TRBV30 and TRBJ2-2; D is unresolved. Germline V lookup: CDR1 GTSNPN, CDR2 SVGIG (reference sequence). The CDR3 sequence is 13 residues long. The ends were cut back, 1 base at V and 4 bases at J, with 7 bases in the middle. The chain's CDR3 is CAWSGQTTGELFF. CDR3 coding DNA: TGTGCCTGGAGTGGACAAACCACCGGGGAGCTGTTTTTT.

This clone was detected only a few times. This chain links TRBV6-5 with TRBJ1-1; D uncertain. The CDR3 loop spans 14 amino acids. Germline V gene sequence: CDR1 MNHEY, CDR2 SVGAGI. V lost 7 bases, J lost 5 bases, and 17 bases lay in between. The CDR3 reads CASITGGSETEAFF. The CDR3 region has the DNA TGTGCCAGCATTACGGGCGGGAGTGAAACTGAAGCTTTCTTT.

The chain employs TRBV6-5 and TRBJ2-5; D is perhaps TRBD1 (5 bases). The V gene's germline CDR1 is MNHEY and CDR2 SVGAGI. The V end lost 6 bases, the J end lost 3 bases, and 11 bases lay between the germline ends. This CDR3 region has 13 residues. The CDR3 loop reads CASRADIEETQYF. The CDR3 nucleotides are TGTGCCAGCAGGGCGGACATTGAAGAGACCCAGTACTTC.

This chain uses TRBV19 with TRBJ2-7; D unresolved. The V gene's germline CDR1 is LNHDA and CDR2 SQIVND (reference sequence). Trimming shortened V by 1 base and J by 3 bases, and 16 bases separated the two germline ends. This CDR3 spans 16 amino acids. CDR3 amino acids: CASSIGRSPPYYEQYF. The CDR3 bases are TGTGCCAGTAGTATAGGACGGAGTCCTCCTTACTACGAGCAGTACTTC. Drawing the rest from reference TRBV19 and TRBJ2-7, the complete variable domain is DGGITQSPKYLFRKEGQNVTLSCEQNLNHDAMYWYRQDPGQGLRLIYYSQIVNDFQKGDIAEGYSVSREKKESFPLTVTSAQKNPTAFYLCASSIGRSPPYYEQYFGPGTRLTVT.

V and J are TRBV25-1 and TRBJ1-2; D possibly corresponds to TRBD1 (6 bases). Trimming cost V 2 bases and J 0 bases, with 13 bases left between them. Germline CDR1 is MGHDK and CDR2 is SYGVNS. The CDR3 contains 16 residues. CDR3 sequence reads: CASSEKGTTANYGYTF. CDR3 in DNA: TGTGCCAGCAGTGAAAAGGGGACAACAGCTAACTATGGCTACACCTTC.

The rearrangement uses TRBV28 and TRBJ2-5; 7 bases are a match to TRBD1. With 6 bases clipped from V and 1 base from J, the junction kept 11 bases outside the gene matches. The CDR3 length is 16 residues. Germline-derived CDR1 and CDR2 are MDHEN and SYDVKM. The chain's CDR3 is CASRPPGGTVQETQYF. CDR3 DNA: TGTGCCAGCAGACCTCCCGGTGGGACAGTCCAAGAGACCCAGTACTTC.

The chain carries TRBV2 and TRBJ2-3; 7 nucleotides align to TRBD2. Germline trimming cut 10 bases from V and 0 bases from J; bases unmatched to any gene: 7. This CDR3 comprises 14 residues. Looked up from germline, CDR1 is SNHLY and CDR2 is FYNNEI. CDR3 DNA: TGTGCCACCAGGAGTAGCGGGAGCACAGATACGCAGTATTTT. This codes for CATRSSGSTDTQYF.

The CDR3 sequence is CASSNYRDYRDHEQFF. DNA for the CDR3: TGCGCCAGCAGCAATTACCGGGACTACCGGGACCATGAGCAGTTCTTC. The rearrangement joins TRBV5-1 to TRBJ2-1; 7 bases are a match to TRBD2. Trimming removed 4 bases from V and 8 bases from J; junction bases left unmatched: 15. This CDR3 has 16 residues. Germline V gene data show CDR1 as SGHRS and CDR2 as YFSETQ. The full variable domain, rest sourced from reference TRBV5-1 and TRBJ2-1, is KAGVTQTPRYLIKTRGQQVTLSCSPISGHRSVSWYQQTPGQGLQFLFEYFSETQRNKGNFPGRFSGRQFSNSRSEMNVSTLELGDSALYLCASSNYRDYRDHEQFFGPGTRLTVL.

This clone has a single count. This chain joins TRBV5-4 and TRBJ2-3; the match to TRBD2 covers 9 bases. This CDR3 region has 17 residues. J lost 4 bases, V lost 1 base, and 10 bases had no gene match. CDR1 is SGHNT, CDR2 YYREEE, per germline (reference sequence). The CDR3, as DNA: TGTGCCAGCAGCTTGATGGGACTAGCAGCTGGGGCAGATACGCAGTATTTT. It is translated as CASSLMGLAAGADTQYF.

This clone has just a few counts. This chain joins TRBV3-1 (or the pseudogene TRBV3-2) and TRBJ1-3; D ambiguous. This CDR3 comprises 17 residues. Per germline, CDR1 LGHDT and CDR2 YNNKEL (reference sequence). V lost 0 bases and J lost 0, with 12 bases in between. CDR3 bases: TGTGCCAGCAGCCAAGATCCGGTTGGGAGCTCTGGAAACACCATATATTTT. This gives the protein CASSQDPVGSSGNTIYF.

The CDR3 DNA sequence: TGTGCCAGCAGCTTAGCGCTCGGACAGTTCTACGAGCAGTACTTC. Its protein is CASSLALGQFYEQYF. V is TRBV7-2 and J is TRBJ2-7; weak D call: TRBD1 (6 bases). V was clipped by 0 bases and J by 3 bases, with 12 bases between them. The CDR3 totals 15 residues. Germline CDR1 reads SGHTA; CDR2 reads FQGNSA.

V and J are TRBV7-6 and TRBJ2-5, with D maybe TRBD1 (6 bases). The germline V gene has CDR1 SGHVS and CDR2 FNYEAQ. The CDR3 has 17 residues. V was cut by 5 bases and J by 5 bases, with 24 bases left in between. The CDR3 reads CASSRGRFRDRSETQYF. The CDR3 DNA sequence: TGTGCCAGCAGCAGGGGGAGATTCCGGGATAGGTCGGAGACCCAGTACTTC.

This clone was observed a few times. The chain uses TRBV28 and TRBJ2-2; D not certain. Trimming took 3 bases from V and 6 from J, leaving 17 bases between them. Looked up from germline, CDR1 is MDHEN and CDR2 is SYDVKM. This CDR3 contains 16 residues. CDR3 bases: TGTGCCAGCAGTTTCTATGGCAGGTTTTCCCCCGGGGAGCTGTTTTTT. It encodes CASSFYGRFSPGELFF.

This chain uses TRBV30 with TRBJ2-6, with D possibly matching TRBD2 (5 bases). Germline CDR1 is GTSNPN and CDR2 is SVGIG (reference sequence). The CDR3 consists of 15 residues. Trimming cost V 0 bases and J 2 bases, with 8 bases left between them. The CDR3 region is CAWSVRGTGANVLTF. The CDR3 DNA sequence: TGTGCCTGGAGTGTACGGGGAACTGGGGCCAACGTCCTGACTTTC.

This clone was detected only once. This chain joins TRBV19 and TRBJ2-5; 8 bases map to TRBD1. This CDR3 has 14 amino acids. The trim removed 5 bases at V and 5 bases at J, leaving 7 bases unmatched. Germline lookup yields CDR1 LNHDA and CDR2 SQIVND (reference sequence). CDR3 protein: CASSLGTGLETQYF. The CDR3 region has the DNA TGTGCCAGTAGTTTAGGGACAGGTCTTGAGACCCAGTACTTC.

This clone was recorded many times. The V call is TRBV6-5, the J call TRBJ2-7; D gene uncertain. Between the trimmed V and J ends, which lost 6 bases and 5 bases, there was a span of 14 bases. Germline CDR1 MNHEY, CDR2 SVGAGI. CDR3 length equals 13 residues. The CDR3 sequence is CASRPTQKDEQYF. DNA for the CDR3: TGTGCCAGCAGGCCCACACAGAAGGACGAGCAGTACTTC.